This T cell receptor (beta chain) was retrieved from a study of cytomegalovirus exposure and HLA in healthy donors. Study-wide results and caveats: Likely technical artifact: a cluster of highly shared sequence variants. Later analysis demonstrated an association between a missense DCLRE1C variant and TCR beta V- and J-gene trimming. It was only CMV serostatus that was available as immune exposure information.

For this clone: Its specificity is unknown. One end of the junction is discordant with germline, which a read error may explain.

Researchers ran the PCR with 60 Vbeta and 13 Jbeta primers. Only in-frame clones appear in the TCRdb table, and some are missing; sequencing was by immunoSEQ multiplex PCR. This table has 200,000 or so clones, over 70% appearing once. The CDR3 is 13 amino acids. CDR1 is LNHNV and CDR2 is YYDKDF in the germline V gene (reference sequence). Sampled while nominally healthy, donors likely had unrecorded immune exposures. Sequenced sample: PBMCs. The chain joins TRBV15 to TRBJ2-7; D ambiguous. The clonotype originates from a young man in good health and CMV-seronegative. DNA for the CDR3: TGTGTCACCAGCTTTAGACATTCAGCAGAGCAGTACTTC. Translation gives CVTSFRHSAEQYF. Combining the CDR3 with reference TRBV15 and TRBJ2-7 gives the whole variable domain DAMVIQNPRYQVTQFGKPVTLSCSQTLNHNVMYWYQQKSSQAPKLLFHYYDKDFNNEADTPDNFQSRRPNTSFCFLDIRSPGLGDTAMYLCVTSFRHSAEQYFGPGTRLTVT.